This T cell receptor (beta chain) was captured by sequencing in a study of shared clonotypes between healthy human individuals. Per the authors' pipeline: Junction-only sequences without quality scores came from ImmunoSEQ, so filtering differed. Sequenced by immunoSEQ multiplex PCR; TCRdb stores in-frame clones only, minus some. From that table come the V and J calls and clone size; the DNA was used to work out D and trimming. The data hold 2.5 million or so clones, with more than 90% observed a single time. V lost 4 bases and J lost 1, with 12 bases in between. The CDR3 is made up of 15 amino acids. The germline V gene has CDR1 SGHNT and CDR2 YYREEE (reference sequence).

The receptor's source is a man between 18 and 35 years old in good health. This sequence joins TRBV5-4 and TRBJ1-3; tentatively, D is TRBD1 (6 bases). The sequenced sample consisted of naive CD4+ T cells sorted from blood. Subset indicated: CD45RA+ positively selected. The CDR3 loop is CASSRDTASGNTIYF. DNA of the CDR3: TGTGCCAGCAGCAGGGACACAGCTTCTGGAAACACCATATATTTT.